This paragraph covers one T cell receptor beta chain sequence. Its antigen is unknown. This sample was included in a study of PD-1 blockade in classical Hodgkin lymphoma. Study-wide context: Nivolumab dosed at 3 mg/kg went to patients intravenously every 2 weeks.

Data came from immunoSEQ multiplex PCR; TCRdb stores just in-frame clones and leaves some out. Among 55,000 to 75,000 clones listed, 60% to 80% were seen once. Each patient experienced a relapse that followed autologous stem cell transplantation, and brentuximab vedotin exposure varied. General observations from the study: According to reports, newly diagnosed patients had lower baseline TCR diversity than healthy donors, and relapsed/refractory patients had lower baseline TCR diversity still. Significant TCR diversity gains by C4D1 occurred in CD4+ but not CD8+ cells.

CDR3 length: 14 amino acids. Germline V gene data show CDR1 as GTSNPN and CDR2 as SVGIG (reference sequence). V was cut by 1 base and J by 0 bases, with 9 bases left in between. The source was peripheral blood mononuclear cells (PBMCs), collected before the second cycle of nivolumab. The sequence was collected from a human donor with classical Hodgkin lymphoma. The chain recombines TRBV30 with TRBJ1-1, with a possible D match to TRBD1 (5 bases). The CDR3 DNA follows: TGTGCCTGGAGTGATGGGACGGTGAACACTGAAGCTTTCTTT. Its translation is CAWSDGTVNTEAFF. Complete variable domain (other parts from reference TRBV30 and TRBJ1-1): SQTIHQWPATLVQPVGSPLSLECTVEGTSNPNLYWYRQAAGRGLQLLFYSVGIGQISSEVPQNLSASRPQDRQFILSSKKLLLSDSGFYLCAWSDGTVNTEAFFGQGTRLTVV.